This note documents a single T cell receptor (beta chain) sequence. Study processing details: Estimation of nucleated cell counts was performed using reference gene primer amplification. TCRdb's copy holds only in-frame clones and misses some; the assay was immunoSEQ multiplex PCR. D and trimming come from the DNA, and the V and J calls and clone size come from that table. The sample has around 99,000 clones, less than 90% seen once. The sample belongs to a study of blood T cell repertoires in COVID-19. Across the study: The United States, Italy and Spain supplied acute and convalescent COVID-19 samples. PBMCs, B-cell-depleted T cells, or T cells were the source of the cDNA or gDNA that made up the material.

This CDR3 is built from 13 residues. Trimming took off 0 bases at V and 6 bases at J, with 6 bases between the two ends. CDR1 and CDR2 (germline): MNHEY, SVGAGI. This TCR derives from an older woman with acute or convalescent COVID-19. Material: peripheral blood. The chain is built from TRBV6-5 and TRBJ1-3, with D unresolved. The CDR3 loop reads CASSYSTENTIYF. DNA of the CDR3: TGTGCCAGCAGTTACTCTACAGAAAACACCATATATTTT.